This T cell receptor beta chain was found in a study of response to subunit inactivated influenza vaccine. Findings of the study overall: Authors proposed each seasonal influenza vaccination draws in few new T cells.

Via MiXCR, TCRdb re-called the RT-PCR reads, giving one row per CDR3 protein. The sample has around 570,000 distinct CDR3 sequences, about 10% seen once; the top ten hold 11%. The germline V and J ends were trimmed by 5 bases and 7 bases, with 14 bases remaining between them. The CDR3 has 13 amino acids. Per germline, CDR1 SGHTA and CDR2 FQGNSA. This clonotype has a handful of counts. What it binds is not known. The same specimen was also included in a second study, on T cells expressing NK-cell markers. That paper states: TCR beta cDNA was generated via 5'RACE template switching incorporating UMIs. The authors sequenced eight donors, of whom seven were HCMV-seropositive and one was seronegative. The CD3+CD56-NKG2C+ fraction of a few donors was also led by these clonotypes.

The chain carries TRBV7-2 and TRBJ1-2, with D possibly TRBD1 on 6 matching bases. Sequences were derived from PBMCs from blood, sampled on the day of vaccination. The origin of this receptor is a man in his fifties or sixties who received an inactivated influenza vaccine. The CDR3 here is CASSPGGAGGYTF. The CDR3 bases are TGTGCCAGCAGCCCGGGGGGGGCGGGTGGCTACACCTTC.